Reported below is one T cell receptor (beta chain). The data derive from a study of shared clonotypes between healthy human individuals. Profiled with immunoSEQ multiplex PCR; TCRdb holds only in-frame clones, not every one. The table lists 550,000 to 600,000 clones, around 78% of them singletons. The germline V gene encodes CDR1 MGHRA and CDR2 YSYEKL. Trimming stripped 6 bases from V and 4 bases from J, with 7 bases between. This CDR3 has 12 amino acids. Specimen: PBMCs. This TCR came from a woman between 40 and 55 years old in good health. Some clones in this sample may be carry-over from other donors' samples. This sequence joins TRBV4-1 and TRBJ1-3; no clear D. CDR3 amino acids: CASSPQGNTIYF. In nucleotides, the CDR3 is TGCGCCAGCAGTCCCCAGGGAAACACCATATATTTT.